This T cell receptor beta chain was sequenced during a study of blood T cell repertoires in COVID-19. Study summary: COVID-19 samples collected from the United States, Italy and Spain covered acute and convalescent phases.

The germline V gene encodes CDR1 LNHDA and CDR2 SQIVND (reference sequence). The CDR3 covers 15 residues. V was clipped by 5 bases and J by 6 bases; unmatched bases: 7. Libraries were prepared by immunoSEQ multiplex PCR; TCRdb keeps only in-frame clonotypes and omits some of them. The data show around 430,000 clones, around 88% seen once. This clone was seen once. The rearrangement joins TRBV19 to TRBJ1-4; 9 bases are shared with TRBD1. The sequencing input was peripheral blood. The clonotype originates from a woman aged 45-60 years with COVID-19, enrolled during active disease. The CDR3 here is CASSVPGQGHEKLFF. CDR3 DNA: TGTGCCAGTAGTGTACCGGGACAGGGCCATGAAAAACTGTTTTTT. Full variable domain (remainder filled in from reference TRBV19 and TRBJ1-4): DGGITQSPKYLFRKEGQNVTLSCEQNLNHDAMYWYRQDPGQGLRLIYYSQIVNDFQKGDIAEGYSVSREKKESFPLTVTSAQKNPTAFYLCASSVPGQGHEKLFFGSGTQLSVL.